This TCR beta chain was captured by sequencing in a study of cytomegalovirus exposure and HLA in healthy donors. Study-level findings and limits: The study designated 150 or so TCR beta chains cytomegalovirus-associated.

Note on this clone: Its target is not known.

CDR1 SGHRS and CDR2 YFSETQ come from the germline V gene. V lost 1 base, J lost 1 base, and 11 bases lay in between. This CDR3 contains 15 residues. The assay was immunoSEQ multiplex PCR, and TCRdb's table has in-frame clones only and misses some. In the table there are 300,000 to 400,000 clones, 88% of which are singletons. Source material: PBMCs. This sequence was found in a man aged 30 to 45 in good health and CMV-seronegative. The gene calls are TRBV5-1 and TRBJ1-1; tentative D call: TRBD1 (5 bases). The CDR3 region has the DNA TGCGCCAGCAGCTTGACACAGGTCCCGAACACTGAAGCTTTCTTT. Protein: CASSLTQVPNTEAFF.